Listed below are T cell receptor beta chains from one sample, sequenced in a study of a mutant IDH1 vaccine in newly diagnosed glioma. Sequencing was performed with immunoSEQ multiplex PCR; in TCRdb, only in-frame clones are kept and a portion is missing. Among roughly 34,000 clones, around 90% were seen once, and the ten largest hold over 4.5%. These TCRs are of unknown antigen specificity. This material consisted of PBMCs, taken from a glioma patient whose treatment included an IDH1 peptide vaccine. The receptors come from a woman aged 40 to 49 with glioma. Each CDR3 is given with its conserved first and last residue. Each record gives: CDR3 protein, V gene, D gene, clone size, J gene. The D gene is left open where the match is weak. Some rows have no size entry. The others give once, few or many, or a class for an expanded clone.

CDR3 protein: CASSEDGRALYGYTF
V gene: TRBV6-1
D gene: -
clone size: -
J gene: TRBJ1-2

CDR3 protein: CASSPWDSQPYEQYF
V gene: TRBV7-9
D gene: -
clone size: -
J gene: TRBJ2-7

CDR3 protein: CASSLVVFAGRPQETQYF
V gene: TRBV5-4
D gene: -
clone size: -
J gene: TRBJ2-5

CDR3 protein: CASSHRGYEQYF
V gene: TRBV19
D gene: TRBD1
clone size: once
J gene: TRBJ2-7

CDR3 protein: CASSHPDVNTEAFF
V gene: TRBV4-1
D gene: -
clone size: -
J gene: TRBJ1-1

CDR3 protein: CAWRSRRTSREVILNTEAFF
V gene: TRBV30
D gene: -
clone size: -
J gene: TRBJ1-1

CDR3 protein: CASSPRTGRATEAFF
V gene: TRBV7-8
D gene: TRBD1
clone size: -
J gene: TRBJ1-1

CDR3 protein: CASSRGQFQETQYF
V gene: TRBV5-6
D gene: -
clone size: -
J gene: TRBJ2-5

CDR3 protein: CASRVTGANEKLFF
V gene: TRBV2
D gene: TRBD1
clone size: -
J gene: TRBJ1-4

CDR3 protein: CAWSGYYEQYF
V gene: TRBV30
D gene: -
clone size: -
J gene: TRBJ2-7

CDR3 protein: CASRGGDHEQYF
V gene: TRBV2
D gene: TRBD2
clone size: -
J gene: TRBJ2-7